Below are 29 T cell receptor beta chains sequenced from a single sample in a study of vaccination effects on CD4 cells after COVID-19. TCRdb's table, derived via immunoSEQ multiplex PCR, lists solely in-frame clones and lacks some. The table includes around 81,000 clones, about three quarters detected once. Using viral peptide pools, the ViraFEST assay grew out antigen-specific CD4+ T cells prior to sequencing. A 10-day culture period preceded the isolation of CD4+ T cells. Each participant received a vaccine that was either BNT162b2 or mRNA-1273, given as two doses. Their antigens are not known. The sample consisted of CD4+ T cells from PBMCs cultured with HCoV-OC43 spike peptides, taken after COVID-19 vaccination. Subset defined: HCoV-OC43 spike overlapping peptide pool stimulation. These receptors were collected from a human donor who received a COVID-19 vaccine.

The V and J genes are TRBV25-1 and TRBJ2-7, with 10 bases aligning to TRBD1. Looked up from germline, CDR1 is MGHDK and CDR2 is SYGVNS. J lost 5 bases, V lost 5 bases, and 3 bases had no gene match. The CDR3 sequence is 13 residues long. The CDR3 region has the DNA TGTGCCAGCAGTAGACAGGGGGCCAACGAGCAGTACGTC. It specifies CASSRQGANEQYV.

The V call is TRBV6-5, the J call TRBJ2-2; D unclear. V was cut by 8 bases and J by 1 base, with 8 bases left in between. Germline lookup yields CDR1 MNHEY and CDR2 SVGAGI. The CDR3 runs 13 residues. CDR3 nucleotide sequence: TGTGCCAGCTCGCAGAGGAACACCGGGGAGCTGTTTTTT. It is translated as CASSQRNTGELFF.

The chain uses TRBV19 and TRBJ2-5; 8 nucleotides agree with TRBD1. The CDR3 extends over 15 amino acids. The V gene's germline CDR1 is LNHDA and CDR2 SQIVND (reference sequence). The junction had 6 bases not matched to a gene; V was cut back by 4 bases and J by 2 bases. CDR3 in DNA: TGTGCCAGTAGTAGGTTGGGACAGGAGCAAGAGACCCAGTACTTC. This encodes CASSRLGQEQETQYF.

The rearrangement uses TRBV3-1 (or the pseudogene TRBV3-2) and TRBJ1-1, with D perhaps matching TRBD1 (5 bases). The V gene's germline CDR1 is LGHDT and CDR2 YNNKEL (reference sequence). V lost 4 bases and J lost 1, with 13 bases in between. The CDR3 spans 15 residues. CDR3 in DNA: TGTGCCAGCAGCCGGAGAGGGACCGAGAACACTGAAGCTTTCTTT. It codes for CASSRRGTENTEAFF.

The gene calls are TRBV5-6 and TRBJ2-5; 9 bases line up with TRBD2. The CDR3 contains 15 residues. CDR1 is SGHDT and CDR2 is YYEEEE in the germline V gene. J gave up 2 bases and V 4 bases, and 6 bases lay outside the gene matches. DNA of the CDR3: TGTGCCAGCAGCGCCCAGACTAGCGGACAAGAGACCCAGTACTTC. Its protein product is CASSAQTSGQETQYF.

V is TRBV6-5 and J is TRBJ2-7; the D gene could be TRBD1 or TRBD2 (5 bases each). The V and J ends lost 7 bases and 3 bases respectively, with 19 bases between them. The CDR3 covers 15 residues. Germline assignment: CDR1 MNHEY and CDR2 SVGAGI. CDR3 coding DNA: TGTGCCAGCACCCGAAGGGGTGCCGGGAACTACGAGCAGTACGTC. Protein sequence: CASTRRGAGNYEQYV.

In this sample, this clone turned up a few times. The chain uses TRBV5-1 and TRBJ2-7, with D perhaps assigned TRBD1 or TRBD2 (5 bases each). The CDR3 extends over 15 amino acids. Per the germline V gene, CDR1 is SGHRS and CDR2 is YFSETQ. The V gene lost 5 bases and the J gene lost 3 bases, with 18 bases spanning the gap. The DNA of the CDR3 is TGCGCCAGCAGGGCCCCGGGGCAGGGCCTCTACGAGCAGTACGTC. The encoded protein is CASRAPGQGLYEQYV.

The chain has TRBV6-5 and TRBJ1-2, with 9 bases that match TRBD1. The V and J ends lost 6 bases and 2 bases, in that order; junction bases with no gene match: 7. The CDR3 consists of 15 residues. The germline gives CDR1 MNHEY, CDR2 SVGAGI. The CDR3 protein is CASREGQGRNYGYTF. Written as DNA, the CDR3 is TGTGCCAGCAGGGAGGGACAGGGACGAAACTATGGCTACACCTTC.

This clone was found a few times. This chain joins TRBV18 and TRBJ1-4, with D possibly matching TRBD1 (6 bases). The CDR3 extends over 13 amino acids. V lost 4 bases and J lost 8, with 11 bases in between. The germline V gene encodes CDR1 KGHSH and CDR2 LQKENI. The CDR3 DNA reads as TGTGCCAGCTCACTGGGGGCGAGGGAAAAACTGTTTTTT. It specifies CASSLGAREKLFF.

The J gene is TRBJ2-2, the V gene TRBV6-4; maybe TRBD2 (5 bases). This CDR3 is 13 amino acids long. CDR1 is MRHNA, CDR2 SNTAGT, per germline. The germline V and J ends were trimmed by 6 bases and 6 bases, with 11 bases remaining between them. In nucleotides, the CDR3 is TGTGCCAGCAGCCAAGAGGGCGCCGGGGAGCTGTTTTTT. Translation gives CASSQEGAGELFF.

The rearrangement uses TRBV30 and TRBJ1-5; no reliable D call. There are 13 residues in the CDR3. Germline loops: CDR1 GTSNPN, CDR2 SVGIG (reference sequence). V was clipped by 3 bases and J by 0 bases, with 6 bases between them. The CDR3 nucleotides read TGTGCCTGGAGCCAGTCTAGCAATCAGCCCCAGCATTTT. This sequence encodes CAWSQSSNQPQHF.

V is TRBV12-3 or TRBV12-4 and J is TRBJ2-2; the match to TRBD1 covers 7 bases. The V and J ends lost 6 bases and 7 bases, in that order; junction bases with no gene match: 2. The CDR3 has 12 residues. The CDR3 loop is CASRTGNGELFF. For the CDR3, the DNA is TGTGCCAGCAGGACAGGGAACGGGGAGCTGTTTTTT.

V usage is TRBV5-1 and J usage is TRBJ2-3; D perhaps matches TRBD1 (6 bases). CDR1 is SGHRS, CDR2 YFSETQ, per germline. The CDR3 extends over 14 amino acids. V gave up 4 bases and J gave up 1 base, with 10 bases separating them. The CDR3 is CASSDRQGTDTQYF. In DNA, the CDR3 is TGCGCCAGCAGCGACCGACAGGGCACAGATACGCAGTATTTT.

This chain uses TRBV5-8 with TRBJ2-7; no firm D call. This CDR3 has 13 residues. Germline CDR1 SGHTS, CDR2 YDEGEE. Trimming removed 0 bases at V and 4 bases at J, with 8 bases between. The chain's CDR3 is CASSLGLLYEQYV. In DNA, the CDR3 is TGTGCCAGCAGCTTGGGACTCCTTTACGAGCAGTACGTC.

For the CDR3, the DNA is TGTGCCAGCAAACTCACACAGGATAGCAATCAGCCCCAGCATTTT. The encoded protein is CASKLTQDSNQPQHF. The chain recombines TRBV6-4 with TRBJ1-5; D is perhaps TRBD1 (5 bases). The V and J ends lost 7 bases and 0 bases respectively, with 13 bases between them. The germline CDR1 and CDR2 sequences are MRHNA and SNTAGT. The CDR3 loop spans 15 amino acids.

This CDR3 reads CASRLGQGFFYEQYV. DNA for the CDR3: TGTGCCAGCAGGCTGGGACAGGGGTTCTTCTACGAGCAGTACGTC. The chain carries TRBV6-5 and TRBJ2-7; 10 nucleotides match TRBD1. V was clipped by 6 bases and J by 3 bases; unmatched bases: 8. This CDR3 region has 15 residues. Germline loops: CDR1 MNHEY, CDR2 SVGAGI.

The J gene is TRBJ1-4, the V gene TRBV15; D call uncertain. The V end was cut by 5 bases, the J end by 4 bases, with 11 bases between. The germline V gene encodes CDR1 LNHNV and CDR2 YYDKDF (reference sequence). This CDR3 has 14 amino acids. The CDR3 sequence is CATSRGIHNEKLFF. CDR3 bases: TGTGCCACCAGCCGGGGAATCCATAATGAAAAACTGTTTTTT.

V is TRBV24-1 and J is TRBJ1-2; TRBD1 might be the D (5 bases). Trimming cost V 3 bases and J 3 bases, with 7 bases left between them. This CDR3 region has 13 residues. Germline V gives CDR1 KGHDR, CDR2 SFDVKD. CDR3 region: CATSDTGDYGYTF. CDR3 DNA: TGTGCCACCAGTGATACAGGCGACTATGGCTACACCTTC.

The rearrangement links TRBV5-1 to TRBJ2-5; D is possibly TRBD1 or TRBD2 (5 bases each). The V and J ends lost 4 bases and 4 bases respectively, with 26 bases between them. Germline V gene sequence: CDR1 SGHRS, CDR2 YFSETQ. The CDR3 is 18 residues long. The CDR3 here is CASSRLSRDPKRRETQYF. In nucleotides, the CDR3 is TGCGCCAGCAGCCGATTGTCCCGGGACCCGAAAAGGCGAGAGACCCAGTACTTC.

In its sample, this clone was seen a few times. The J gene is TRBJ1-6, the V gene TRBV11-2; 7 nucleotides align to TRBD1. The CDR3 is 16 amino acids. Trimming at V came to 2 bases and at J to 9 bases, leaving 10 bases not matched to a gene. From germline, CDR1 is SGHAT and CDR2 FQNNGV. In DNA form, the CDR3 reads TGTGCCAGCAGCTTAAGCAGGGACAGAGAGACTTCACCCCTCCACTTT. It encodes CASSLSRDRETSPLHF.

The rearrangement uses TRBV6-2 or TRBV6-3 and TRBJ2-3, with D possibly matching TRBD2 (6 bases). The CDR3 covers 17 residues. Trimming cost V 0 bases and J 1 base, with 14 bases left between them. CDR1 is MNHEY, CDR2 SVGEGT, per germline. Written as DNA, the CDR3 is TGTGCCAGCAGTTACTCGAAACTAGCTCTTGGCACAGATACGCAGTATTTT. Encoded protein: CASSYSKLALGTDTQYF.

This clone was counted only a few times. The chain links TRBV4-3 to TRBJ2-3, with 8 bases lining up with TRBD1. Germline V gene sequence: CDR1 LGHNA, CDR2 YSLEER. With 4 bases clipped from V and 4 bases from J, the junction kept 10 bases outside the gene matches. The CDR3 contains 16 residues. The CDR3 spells CASSRARGQEADTQYF. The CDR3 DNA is TGCGCCAGCAGCCGAGCCAGGGGGCAAGAGGCAGATACGCAGTATTTT.

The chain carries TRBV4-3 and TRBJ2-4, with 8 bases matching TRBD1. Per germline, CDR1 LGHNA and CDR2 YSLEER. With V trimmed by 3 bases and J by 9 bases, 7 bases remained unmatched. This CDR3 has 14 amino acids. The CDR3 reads CASSQGQGAIIQYF. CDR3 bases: TGCGCCAGCAGCCAGGGGCAGGGGGCGATCATTCAGTACTTC.

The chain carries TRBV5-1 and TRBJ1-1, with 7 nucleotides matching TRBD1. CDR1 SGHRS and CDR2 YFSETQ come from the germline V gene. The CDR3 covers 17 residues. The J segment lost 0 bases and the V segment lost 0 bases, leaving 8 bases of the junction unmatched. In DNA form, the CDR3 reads TGCGCCAGCAGCTTGGGCCAGACAGGGTCTATGAACACTGAAGCTTTCTTT. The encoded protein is CASSLGQTGSMNTEAFF.

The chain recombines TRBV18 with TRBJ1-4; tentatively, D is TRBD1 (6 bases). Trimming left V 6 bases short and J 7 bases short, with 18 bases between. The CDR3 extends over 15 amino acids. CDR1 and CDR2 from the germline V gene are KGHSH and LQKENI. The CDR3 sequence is CASSSGTGSTEKLFF. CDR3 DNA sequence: TGTGCCAGCTCCTCGGGAACAGGGTCAACTGAAAAACTGTTTTTT.

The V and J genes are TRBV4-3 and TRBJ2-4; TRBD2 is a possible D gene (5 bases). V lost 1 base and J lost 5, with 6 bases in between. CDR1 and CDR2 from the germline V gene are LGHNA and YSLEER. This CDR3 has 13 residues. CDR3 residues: CASSQVGENIQYF. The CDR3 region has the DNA TGCGCCAGCAGCCAAGTGGGAGAAAACATTCAGTACTTC.

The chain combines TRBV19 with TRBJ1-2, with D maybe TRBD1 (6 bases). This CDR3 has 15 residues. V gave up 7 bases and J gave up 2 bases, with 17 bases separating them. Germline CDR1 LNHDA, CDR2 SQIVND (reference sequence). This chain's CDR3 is CASTQTGGRNYGYTF. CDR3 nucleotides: TGTGCCAGTACCCAAACGGGGGGGCGAAACTATGGCTACACCTTC.

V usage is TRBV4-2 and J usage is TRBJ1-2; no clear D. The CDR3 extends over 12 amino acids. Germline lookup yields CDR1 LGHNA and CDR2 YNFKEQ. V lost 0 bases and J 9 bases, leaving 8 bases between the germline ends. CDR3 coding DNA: TGTGCCAGCAGCCAAGATCTTTTGAGCTACACCTTC. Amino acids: CASSQDLLSYTF.

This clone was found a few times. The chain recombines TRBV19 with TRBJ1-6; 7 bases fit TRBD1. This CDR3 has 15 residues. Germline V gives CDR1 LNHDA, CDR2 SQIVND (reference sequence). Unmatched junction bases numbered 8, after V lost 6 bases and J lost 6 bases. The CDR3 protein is CASRTTGTANSPLHF. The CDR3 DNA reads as TGTGCCAGTAGAACCACCGGGACAGCTAATTCACCCCTCCACTTT.